The present T cell receptor beta chain was sequenced within a study of cytotoxic CD8 clonotypes in ibrutinib-treated CLL. For the study at large: Overall, around 25 responses were partial and 2 complete; following median about 68 months, roughly 14 patients stayed remitted and roughly twelve progressed.

CDR1 is GTSNPN and CDR2 is SVGIG in the germline V gene (reference sequence). The CDR3 runs to 15 residues. V gave up 0 bases and J gave up 6 bases, with 16 bases separating them. TCRdb keeps only in-frame clones here, not all; method: immunoSEQ multiplex PCR. The sample yields about 130,000 clones, around four fifths seen once. As input for TCR beta libraries, roughly 2.1 micrograms of genomic DNA came from cryopreserved PBMCs. The rearrangement joins TRBV30 to TRBJ2-3; possibly TRBD2 for D (5 bases). The TCR was taken from a human donor with chronic lymphocytic leukemia. The sequences come from PBMCs, collected after 24 months of ibrutinib treatment. This chain's CDR3 is CAWSVRRAPTDTQYF. The CDR3 coding sequence is TGTGCCTGGAGTGTAAGGCGGGCACCCACGGATACGCAGTATTTT.